Shown below are 30 T cell receptor beta chains from a single sample sequenced in a study of blood T cell repertoires in COVID-19. TCRdb's table, derived via immunoSEQ multiplex PCR, lists solely in-frame clones and lacks some. The sample has 120,000 or so clones, 85% to 90% seen once. Sequencing used peripheral blood. These receptors originate from a man aged 45-65 years with acute or convalescent COVID-19.

The V gene is TRBV7-9, the J gene TRBJ1-1, with TRBD1 identical over 8 bases. Trimming took 5 bases from V and 0 from J; bases not matched to a gene: 2. Germline values: CDR1 SEHNR, CDR2 FQNEAQ (reference sequence). The CDR3 extends over 14 amino acids. CDR3 amino acids: CASSRGQVNTEAFF. The CDR3 DNA follows: TGTGCCAGCAGCCGGGGACAGGTGAACACTGAAGCTTTCTTT.

V is TRBV4-2 and J is TRBJ2-5, with D uncertain. Trimming took off 0 bases at V and 5 bases at J, with 7 bases between the two ends. The germline V gene has CDR1 LGHNA and CDR2 YNFKEQ. The CDR3 is made up of 13 amino acids. This CDR3 reads CASSQEAEETQYF. Written as DNA, the CDR3 is TGTGCCAGCAGCCAAGAGGCGGAGGAGACCCAGTACTTC.

V gene TRBV29-1 combines with J gene TRBJ2-4; 9 nucleotides agree with TRBD1. V gave up 0 bases and J gave up 6 bases; unmatched junction bases: 15. CDR3 length equals 18 residues. Germline V gives CDR1 SQVTM, CDR2 ANQGSEA. Here the CDR3 reads CSVEDPQNRGLKGNIQYF. For the CDR3, the DNA is TGCAGCGTTGAAGATCCGCAGAACAGGGGGCTGAAGGGAAACATTCAGTACTTC.

This clone was counted once. The chain carries TRBV6-6 and TRBJ1-5, with no clear D. With 0 bases removed from V and 2 bases from J, the gap between germline ends came to 8 bases. CDR1 and CDR2 (germline): MNHNY, SVGAGI (reference sequence). This CDR3 has 15 residues. CDR3 bases: TGTGCCAGCAGTTACTCGTCTTTTGGCAATCAGCCCCAGCATTTT. It codes for CASSYSSFGNQPQHF.

This rearrangement joins TRBV10-1 to TRBJ2-3, with D unclear. Germline CDR1 WNHNN, CDR2 SYGVQD (reference sequence). The CDR3 loop spans 11 amino acids. Trimming took off 4 bases at V and 3 bases at J, with 2 bases between the two ends. The CDR3 reads CASSATDTQYF. The CDR3 coding sequence is TGCGCCAGCAGTGCGACAGATACGCAGTATTTT.

The rearrangement links TRBV6-5 to TRBJ1-6; D uncertain. The CDR3 has 15 amino acids. V gave up 2 bases and J gave up 8 bases, with 13 bases separating them. Germline V gene lookup returns CDR1 MNHEY and CDR2 SVGAGI. Written as DNA, the CDR3 is TGTGCCAGCAGTTACAGCGGGGTAAGGGATTCACCCCTCCACTTT. Translating it yields CASSYSGVRDSPLHF.

The chain combines TRBV7-6 with TRBJ2-5; possible D gene TRBD2, 7 bases. This CDR3 region has 16 residues. Germline V lookup: CDR1 SGHVS, CDR2 FNYEAQ. Trimming cost V 1 base and J 4 bases, with 16 bases left between them. The CDR3 DNA follows: TGTGCCAGCAGCTTAGTCGGGGGGAAGGGGGTAGAGACCCAGTACTTC. Translation: CASSLVGGKGVETQYF.

The rearrangement links TRBV7-2 to TRBJ1-2; 9 nucleotides line up with TRBD1. From germline, CDR1 is SGHTA and CDR2 FQGNSA. The V segment lost 10 bases and the J segment 7 bases; nucleotides outside the gene matches: 13. The CDR3 loop spans 14 amino acids. CDR3 sequence (DNA): TGTGCCACACTCACGGCGGGACAGGGTGGTGGCTACACCTTC. This translates into CATLTAGQGGGYTF.

The rearrangement uses TRBV19 and TRBJ1-5; 8 nucleotides agree with TRBD1. The length of the CDR3 is 16 residues. J gave up 6 bases and V 6 bases, and 13 bases lay outside the gene matches. Germline CDR1 is LNHDA and CDR2 is SQIVND (reference sequence). The CDR3 sequence is CASSYIGQGLSQPQHF. For the CDR3, the DNA is TGTGCCAGTAGCTATATAGGACAGGGTTTAAGTCAGCCCCAGCATTTT.

This clone was seen more than once but under ten times. V gene TRBV7-9 combines with J gene TRBJ2-2, with D possibly TRBD1 on 5 matching bases. CDR3 size: 15 residues. With 2 bases removed from V and 0 bases from J, the gap between germline ends came to 7 bases. Per the germline V gene, CDR1 is SEHNR and CDR2 is FQNEAQ (reference sequence). The CDR3 DNA follows: TGTGCCAGCAGCTTAAGCAGGGCGAACACCGGGGAGCTGTTTTTT. Translating gives CASSLSRANTGELFF.

This chain connects TRBV10-3 to TRBJ2-7, with a tentative D call TRBD1 (6 bases). This CDR3 has 16 amino acids. Germline V gene sequence: CDR1 ENHRY, CDR2 SYGVKD. Trimming shortened V by 0 bases and J by 6 bases, and 18 bases separated the two germline ends. CDR3 nucleotides: TGTGCCATCAGTGAGTCGTCGGCGGTCAGAGGGGGCGAGCAGTACTTC. This codes for CAISESSAVRGGEQYF.

This chain connects TRBV7-6 to TRBJ2-1; the D gene is possibly TRBD1 (5 bases). The ends were cut back, 1 base at V and 7 bases at J, with 11 bases in the middle. The CDR3 runs to 14 residues. The germline CDR1 and CDR2 sequences are SGHVS and FNYEAQ. The CDR3 DNA reads TGTGCCAGCAGCTTAGGCAGGGTGCGAAATGAGCAGTTCTTC. Its protein is CASSLGRVRNEQFF. Combining the CDR3 with reference TRBV7-6 and TRBJ2-1 gives the whole variable domain GAGVSQSPRYKVTKRGQDVALRCDPISGHVSLYWYRQALGQGPEFLTYFNYEAQQDKSGLPNDRFSAERPEGSISTLTIQRTEQRDSAMYRCASSLGRVRNEQFFGPGTRLTVL.

The V gene is TRBV6-5, the J gene TRBJ2-7, with 10 bases that match TRBD2. There are 15 residues in the CDR3. Trimming removed 5 bases from V and 3 bases from J; junction bases left unmatched: 7. CDR1 and CDR2 from the germline V gene are MNHEY and SVGAGI. CDR3 region: CASSRRTSGFYEQYF. In DNA form, the CDR3 reads TGTGCCAGCAGTAGACGGACTAGCGGCTTCTACGAGCAGTACTTC.

The chain has TRBV4-1 and TRBJ2-7; TRBD2 aligns across 12 bases. V lost 0 bases, J lost 4 bases, and 1 base stayed unmatched. The CDR3 has 15 residues. From germline, CDR1 is MGHRA and CDR2 YSYEKL. In DNA form, the CDR3 reads TGCGCCAGCAGCCAAGACCTAGCGGGAGGGTACGAGCAGTACTTC. Protein product: CASSQDLAGGYEQYF.

The chain employs TRBV11-3 and TRBJ1-6; 9 nucleotides line up with TRBD1. The CDR3 runs to 15 residues. Looked up from germline, CDR1 is SGHNT and CDR2 is YENEEA. The V and J ends lost 5 bases and 5 bases, in that order; junction bases with no gene match: 4. The CDR3 coding sequence is TGTGCCAGCAGCCTACAGGGGGCGGATAATTCACCCCTCCACTTT. Encoded protein: CASSLQGADNSPLHF. Complete variable domain (other parts from reference TRBV11-3 and TRBJ1-6): EAGVVQSPRYKIIEKKQPVAFWCNPISGHNTLYWYLQNLGQGPELLIRYENEEAVDDSQLPKDRFSAERLKGVDSTLKIQPAELGDSAVYLCASSLQGADNSPLHFGNGTRLTVT.

The table lists this clone with a count of one. The chain is built from TRBV20-1 and TRBJ2-7; D may be TRBD2 (6 bases). Per the germline V gene, CDR1 is DFQATT and CDR2 is SNEGSKA (reference sequence). The CDR3 is 11 amino acids. V lost 5 bases to trimming and J lost 4 bases, with 9 bases between them. The CDR3, as DNA: TGCAGTGCTGATGGGGGGTACGAGCAGTACTTC. Encoded protein: CSADGGYEQYF.

The rearrangement links TRBV4-1 to TRBJ2-1; the match to TRBD2 covers 9 bases. This CDR3 region has 15 residues. J gave up 2 bases and V 7 bases, and 6 bases lay outside the gene matches. Germline-derived CDR1 and CDR2 are MGHRA and YSYEKL. DNA for the CDR3: TGCGCCAGCAACCGACTAGCGGCAGCCTACAATGAGCAGTTCTTC. Translated, it gives CASNRLAAAYNEQFF.

This clone was recorded once. This chain uses TRBV5-1 with TRBJ1-3, with a tentative D call TRBD1 (6 bases). The germline CDR1 and CDR2 sequences are SGHRS and YFSETQ. The CDR3 is 14 amino acids. Deletions cut 0 bases from V and 8 bases from J, with 12 bases between. The CDR3 nucleotides are TGCGCCAGCAGCTTGGGTGAGAAGGGGGACACCATATATTTT. Amino acid sequence: CASSLGEKGDTIYF.

The chain couples TRBV9 to TRBJ2-7; the match to TRBD2 covers 8 bases. In germline, CDR1 is SGDLS, CDR2 YYNGEE. Losses at the gene ends were 2 bases for V and 0 bases for J; bases not matched to a gene: 7. There are 16 residues in the CDR3. CDR3 region: CASSVRASGLSYEQYF. In DNA form, the CDR3 reads TGTGCCAGCAGCGTTAGGGCTAGCGGGCTCTCCTACGAGCAGTACTTC.

The CDR3, as DNA: TGTGCCAGCAGCTTAGGAACAGGGGAGGCAGACACTGAAGCTTTCTTT. Protein product: CASSLGTGEADTEAFF. V usage is TRBV5-5 and J usage is TRBJ1-1, with 7 positions matching TRBD1. The CDR3 is 16 amino acids. Unmatched junction bases numbered 10, after V lost 2 bases and J lost 3 bases. Germline-derived CDR1 and CDR2 are SGHKS and YYEKEE (reference sequence).

This clone came up a few times. The rearrangement links TRBV6-5 to TRBJ2-1, with 10 bases fitting TRBD2. Germline loops: CDR1 MNHEY, CDR2 SVGAGI. This CDR3 comprises 14 residues. Trimming took 5 bases from V and 6 from J; bases not matched to a gene: 4. CDR3 DNA sequence: TGTGCCAGCAGTACTAGCGGGACAGCCAATGAGCAGTTCTTC. Translated, it gives CASSTSGTANEQFF.

The V gene is TRBV30, the J gene TRBJ1-2, with D possibly TRBD1 on 6 matching bases. The CDR3 is 13 residues long. Germline-derived CDR1 and CDR2 are GTSNPN and SVGIG (reference sequence). Trimming pared 5 bases from V and 8 bases from J, leaving 18 bases between. Here the CDR3 reads CAWESGGGDGYTF. The CDR3, as DNA: TGTGCCTGGGAATCGGGAGGGGGAGACGGCTACACCTTC.

This chain joins TRBV2 and TRBJ2-5, with 11 bases aligning to TRBD1. V was clipped by 10 bases and J by 5 bases; unmatched bases: 9. The CDR3 consists of 14 residues. The germline gives CDR1 SNHLY, CDR2 FYNNEI. DNA of the CDR3: TGTGCCATCGTTACCAGGACAGGGGGCGAGACCCAGTACTTC. Its translation: CAIVTRTGGETQYF.

This CDR3 reads CASSPFINTEAFF. Here the CDR3 DNA reads TGTGCCAGCTCACCATTCATCAACACTGAAGCTTTCTTT. J is TRBJ1-1 and V is TRBV18; D is unclear. V was clipped by 2 bases and J by 2 bases, with 6 bases between them. The CDR3 runs to 13 residues. Germline-derived CDR1 and CDR2 are KGHSH and LQKENI.

This chain joins TRBV19 and TRBJ2-7; 10 nucleotides line up with TRBD1. Germline CDR1 is LNHDA and CDR2 is SQIVND (reference sequence). The CDR3 loop spans 15 amino acids. The ends lost 6 bases at V and 5 bases at J; junction bases unmatched: 10. The CDR3 DNA follows: TGTGCCAGTAGGGACCAGACAGGGGGCTACCACGAGCAGTACTTC. Translation gives CASRDQTGGYHEQYF.

The V call is TRBV4-1, the J call TRBJ1-1, with 7 nucleotides matching TRBD1. The germline V gene has CDR1 MGHRA and CDR2 YSYEKL. This CDR3 region has 15 residues. The J segment lost 4 bases and the V segment lost 0 bases, leaving 5 bases of the junction unmatched. The CDR3 sequence: CASSQETPGGTEAFF. The DNA of the CDR3 is TGCGCCAGCAGCCAAGAGACGCCAGGGGGCACTGAAGCTTTCTTT.

Only a few counts were recorded for this clone. The genes are TRBV6-5 and TRBJ1-5; possible D gene TRBD1, 5 bases. The CDR3 has 13 residues. V shed 5 bases and J shed 4 bases, with 9 bases lying between them. The germline V gene has CDR1 MNHEY and CDR2 SVGAGI. CDR3 loop: CASSRGGNQPQHF. DNA of the CDR3: TGTGCCAGCAGTCGGGGGGGGAATCAGCCCCAGCATTTT.

V gene TRBV7-9 combines with J gene TRBJ2-2; TRBD2 matches at 7 bases. The ends lost 10 bases at V and 2 bases at J; junction bases unmatched: 16. The germline CDR1 and CDR2 sequences are SEHNR and FQNEAQ (reference sequence). This CDR3 contains 17 residues. This chain's CDR3 is CAIFSRRLAENTGELFF. In nucleotides, the CDR3 is TGTGCCATCTTTTCGCGTCGGCTAGCGGAAAACACCGGGGAGCTGTTTTTT.

The gene calls are TRBV28 and TRBJ2-5; tentative D call: TRBD2 (5 bases). Trimming shortened V by 6 bases and J by 5 bases, and 10 bases separated the two germline ends. The CDR3 has 12 amino acids. Germline-derived CDR1 and CDR2 are MDHEN and SYDVKM. As DNA, the CDR3 is TGTGCCAGCAGCCGTAGCGTCGAGACCCAGTACTTC. This codes for CASSRSVETQYF.

Comments on this clone: This sample also contains other DNA sequences that code for the same CDR3. The chain couples TRBV11-3 to TRBJ2-1, with a weak D call TRBD2 (6 bases). Trimming removed 3 bases at V and 0 bases at J, with 18 bases between. Germline lookup yields CDR1 SGHNT and CDR2 YENEEA. This CDR3 spans 18 amino acids. CDR3 sequence: CASSLGSGSGGSYNEQFF. As DNA, the CDR3 is TGTGCCAGCAGCTTGGGTAGCGGCTCTGGGGGCTCCTACAATGAGCAGTTCTTC.